One sample yielded the 16 T cell receptor beta chains listed below, sequenced in a study of Graves' ophthalmopathy and Graves' hyperthyroidism. Amplification of the TCR beta CDR3 regions used RNA transcripts (as template). HTBI primers were employed in first-round RT-PCR, then a second-round multiplex PCR followed. One entry per CDR3 protein results from TCRdb running MiXCR on the multiplex PCR reads. The table lists about 370,000 distinct CDR3 sequences, about a sixth of them singletons. The sequencing input was peripheral blood. These receptors all stem from a woman aged 18 to 35 with Graves' ophthalmopathy.

This clonotype came up many times. This chain connects TRBV7-8 to TRBJ1-6, with unresolved D. This CDR3 comprises 17 residues. Germline V CDR1 and CDR2: SGHVS, FQNEAQ. Trimming removed 5 bases at V and 7 bases at J, with 21 bases between. The CDR3 protein is CASSVHFGRVANSPLHF. The CDR3 DNA reads as TGTGCCAGCAGCGTGCATTTTGGCCGGGTCGCAAATTCACCCCTCCACTTT.

This clonotype was observed at least ten times. The rearrangement links TRBV7-9 to TRBJ1-1; no definite D call. This CDR3 comprises 15 residues. Trimming removed 4 bases from V and 3 bases from J, with 15 bases in between. Germline assignment: CDR1 SEHNR and CDR2 FQNEAQ (reference sequence). DNA of the CDR3: TGTGCCAGCAGCTCGCCCGGGTCCGCCGACACTGAAGCTTTCTTT. This gives the protein CASSSPGSADTEAFF.

This clonotype was recorded many times. The CDR3 sequence: CASSEGGGPQYF. The CDR3 bases are TGTGCCAGCAGTGAAGGGGGTGGACCGCAGTACTTC. V and J are TRBV6-1 and TRBJ2-7; D uncertain. This CDR3 has 12 residues. V lost 1 base and J lost 9, with 10 bases in between. Germline CDR1 reads MNHNS; CDR2 reads SASEGT.

The table lists this clonotype with many counts. The rearrangement uses TRBV11-2 and TRBJ2-7, with D unclear. CDR3 size: 13 residues. Trimming shortened V by 8 bases and J by 4 bases, and 15 bases separated the two germline ends. CDR1 is SGHAT, CDR2 FQNNGV, per germline. The CDR3 bases are TGTGCCAGCCAGACATACAGAGTATACGAGCAGTACTTC. Translating gives CASQTYRVYEQYF.

The table lists this clonotype with many counts. At one of its ends the junction is not consistent with the germline gene, which may arise from a read error. The V gene is TRBV7-2, the J gene TRBJ1-6; TRBD1 aligns across 10 bases. This CDR3 comprises 16 residues. The germline CDR1 and CDR2 sequences are SGHTA and FQGNSA. The CDR3 DNA sequence: TGTGTCAGCAGCCCCGGACAGGGGGTCTATAATTCACCCCTCCACTTT. This encodes CVSSPGQGVYNSPLHF.

This clonotype was seen ten or more times. The chain recombines TRBV7-2 with TRBJ2-5, with D possibly matching TRBD2 (5 bases). The CDR3 sequence is 13 residues long. The V gene lost 1 base and the J gene lost 7 bases, with 10 bases spanning the gap. The germline CDR1 and CDR2 sequences are SGHTA and FQGNSA. CDR3: CASSLGGFGTQYF. The CDR3 DNA follows: TGTGCCAGCAGCTTAGGAGGGTTTGGGACCCAGTACTTC. Full variable domain (outside the CDR3, taken from reference TRBV7-2 and TRBJ2-5): GAGVSQSPSNKVTEKGKDVELRCDPISGHTALYWYRQSLGQGLEFLIYFQGNSAPDKSGLPSDRFSAERTGGSVSTLTIQRTQQEDSAVYLCASSLGGFGTQYFGPGTRLLVL.

The table lists this clonotype with many counts. The chain joins TRBV20-1 to TRBJ1-1; 12 nucleotides match TRBD1. Germline V gene lookup returns CDR1 DFQATT and CDR2 SNEGSKA (reference sequence). The junction had 7 bases not matched to a gene; V was cut back by 0 bases and J by 2 bases. The length of the CDR3 is 17 residues. This CDR3 is CSARDPGQGAINTEAFF. The CDR3 nucleotides read TGCAGTGCTAGAGACCCGGGACAGGGGGCGATAAACACTGAAGCTTTCTTT.

This clonotype has at least ten counts. V gene TRBV3-1 combines with J gene TRBJ2-7; 8 nucleotides line up with TRBD2. V dropped 1 base and J dropped 3; count of bases not matched to a gene: 8. The CDR3 consists of 16 residues. CDR1 is LGHDT, CDR2 YNNKEL, per germline (reference sequence). CDR3 nucleotide sequence: TGTGCCAGCAGCCAAGTAGCGGGGCATTCGAACTACGAGCAGTACTTC. Protein product: CASSQVAGHSNYEQYF.

This rearrangement joins TRBV7-2 to TRBJ1-5; no firm D call. Looked up from germline, CDR1 is SGHTA and CDR2 is FQGNSA. Deletions cut 7 bases from V and 5 bases from J, with 12 bases between. The CDR3 loop spans 13 amino acids. The CDR3 sequence: CASTFSGDQPQHF. The CDR3 DNA follows: TGTGCCAGCACCTTCTCCGGGGATCAGCCCCAGCATTTT. The variable domain in full, with the rest retrieved from reference TRBV7-2 and TRBJ1-5, is GAGVSQSPSNKVTEKGKDVELRCDPISGHTALYWYRQSLGQGLEFLIYFQGNSAPDKSGLPSDRFSAERTGGSVSTLTIQRTQQEDSAVYLCASTFSGDQPQHFGDGTRLSIL.

The rearrangement links TRBV30 to TRBJ2-5; the match to TRBD1 covers 9 bases. The CDR3 has 14 amino acids. CDR1 GTSNPN and CDR2 SVGIG come from the germline V gene (reference sequence). V gave up 4 bases and J gave up 3 bases; unmatched junction bases: 6. The CDR3 DNA sequence: TGTGCCTGGACCACAGGGGGCCGGGAAGAGACCCAGTACTTC. Encoded protein: CAWTTGGREETQYF.

Note on this clonotype: The limits of the CDR3 on the DNA are not certain, so only TCRdb's listed CDR3 is given. The rearrangement uses TRBV27 and TRBJ1-2; TRBD1, the D gene given by the table, was not confirmed from the DNA. The germline CDR1 and CDR2 sequences are MNHEY and SMNVEV (reference sequence). The CDR3 has 14 residues if both end residues are counted. The CDR3: CASSSGQGDYGYTF.

This clonotype was counted at least ten times. This chain connects TRBV10-3 to TRBJ1-1, with a tentative D call TRBD1 (5 bases). The CDR3 has 13 amino acids. V dropped 10 bases and J dropped 3 bases, with 15 bases sitting between them. Germline assignment: CDR1 ENHRY and CDR2 SYGVKD. DNA for the CDR3: TGTGCCACCAGGGCCCGTGCGGACACTGAAGCTTTCTTT. Amino acids: CATRARADTEAFF.

This clonotype was seen repeatedly, ten times or more. The chain links TRBV6-2 or TRBV6-3 to TRBJ2-7; unclear D gene. This CDR3 region has 14 residues. Germline values: CDR1 MNHEY, CDR2 SVGEGT. V lost 5 bases, J lost 5 bases, and 16 bases lay in between. The CDR3 sequence is CASSRLVGWDEQYF. The CDR3 DNA reads as TGTGCCAGCAGTCGCCTTGTTGGGTGGGACGAGCAGTACTTC.

V usage is TRBV30 and J usage is TRBJ2-7; 7 bases line up with TRBD1. CDR1 GTSNPN and CDR2 SVGIG come from the germline V gene (reference sequence). The trim removed 0 bases at V and 6 bases at J, leaving 2 bases unmatched. The CDR3 totals 12 residues. The DNA for the CDR3 is TGTGCCTGGAGTGTACAGGGGCTCGAGCAGTACTTC. It yields the protein CAWSVQGLEQYF.

At least ten counts were recorded for this clonotype. The J gene is TRBJ1-6, the V gene TRBV7-2, with D perhaps TRBD1 (6 bases). The V and J ends lost 0 bases and 8 bases respectively, with 11 bases between them. Per the germline V gene, CDR1 is SGHTA and CDR2 is FQGNSA. There are 15 residues in the CDR3. CDR3 DNA: TGTGCCAGCAGCTTAGCGTCCAGGGGTTATTCACCCCTCCACTTT. This encodes CASSLASRGYSPLHF.

Many counts were recorded for this clonotype. The chain joins TRBV28 to TRBJ2-7, with 7 bases identical to TRBD1. This CDR3 is built from 14 residues. V was pared by 4 bases and J by 6 bases, with 9 bases of the junction left unmatched. CDR1 is MDHEN, CDR2 SYDVKM, per germline. CDR3 DNA sequence: TGTGCCAGCAGTTCCACGACAGGGCCCATCGAGCAGTACTTC. This gives the protein CASSSTTGPIEQYF.